The 24 T cell receptor beta chains presented below share a single source sample, sequenced in a study of blood T cell repertoires in COVID-19. Generated by immunoSEQ multiplex PCR, the TCRdb table keeps only in-frame clones and is missing some. The sample gives approximately 220,000 clones, approximately 80% of which show up once; approximately 5.1% is in the top ten. Source material: peripheral blood. The receptors shown here come from a woman aged 55-69 years who had recovered from COVID-19.

The rearrangement joins TRBV19 to TRBJ2-1; 7 bases map to TRBD2. Looked up from germline, CDR1 is LNHDA and CDR2 is SQIVND (reference sequence). V gave up 1 base and J gave up 3 bases; unmatched junction bases: 9. The CDR3 is made up of 17 amino acids. The CDR3: CASSIGGRRDYYNEQFF. The CDR3 DNA follows: TGTGCCAGTAGTATAGGCGGCAGAAGGGACTACTACAATGAGCAGTTCTTC.

V is TRBV3-1 (or the pseudogene TRBV3-2) and J is TRBJ1-5; perhaps TRBD1 as D (6 bases). Germline-derived CDR1 and CDR2 are LGHDT and YNNKEL (reference sequence). V was shortened by 4 bases and J by 4 bases, with 17 bases between the two germline ends. The CDR3 has 16 amino acids. The CDR3 nucleotides are TGTGCCAGCAGCCCACGTGCGGGGGCGGGTAATCAGCCCCAGCATTTT. Translated: CASSPRAGAGNQPQHF.

This clone was seen a few times. The rearrangement links TRBV29-1 to TRBJ1-2, with 10 bases aligning to TRBD1. CDR1 is SQVTM and CDR2 is ANQGSEA in the germline V gene. V gave up 0 bases and J gave up 1 base; unmatched junction bases: 5. This CDR3 region has 16 residues. The CDR3 loop is CSVEEGQGFLNYGYTF. CDR3 bases: TGCAGCGTTGAAGAGGGACAGGGGTTCCTTAACTATGGCTACACCTTC.

The rearrangement uses TRBV5-4 and TRBJ2-6; 7 bases match TRBD2. Germline-derived CDR1 and CDR2 are SGHNT and YYREEE (reference sequence). This CDR3 has 15 residues. V lost 1 base and J lost 2; bases outside the gene matches: 0. Here the CDR3 DNA reads TGTGCCAGCAGCTTGCGGGGGGCTGGGGCCAACGTCCTGACTTTC. Encoded protein: CASSLRGAGANVLTF.

The chain links TRBV18 to TRBJ2-3; 7 bases match TRBD2. Germline lookup yields CDR1 KGHSH and CDR2 LQKENI. The V and J ends lost 3 bases and 3 bases, in that order; junction bases with no gene match: 15. This CDR3 is 18 amino acids long. The CDR3 region is CASSPQQTRRGLTDTQYF. The CDR3 DNA reads as TGTGCCAGCTCACCCCAACAAACCCGGCGGGGGTTAACAGATACGCAGTATTTT.

This clone was seen a handful of times. V and J are TRBV4-1 and TRBJ2-1; 13 bases line up with TRBD2. The germline V gene has CDR1 MGHRA and CDR2 YSYEKL. J was trimmed by 1 base and V by 1 base; bases with no gene match: 4. The CDR3 extends over 18 amino acids. CDR3 DNA sequence: TGCGCCAGCAGCCAAGGGACTAGCGGGGGACCGTCCTACAATGAGCAGTTCTTC. It specifies CASSQGTSGGPSYNEQFF.

The CDR3 loop reads CASSLTPAGGLAGNTIYF. CDR3 nucleotide sequence: TGCGCCAGCAGCTTAACCCCCGCAGGGGGTCTGGCTGGAAACACCATATATTTT. The rearrangement joins TRBV5-1 to TRBJ1-3; 7 nucleotides match TRBD1. Trimming took 2 bases from V and 2 from J; bases not matched to a gene: 13. CDR3 length: 18 residues. Germline-derived CDR1 and CDR2 are SGHRS and YFSETQ. Supplemented by reference TRBV5-1 and TRBJ1-3, the full variable domain reads KAGVTQTPRYLIKTRGQQVTLSCSPISGHRSVSWYQQTPGQGLQFLFEYFSETQRNKGNFPGRFSGRQFSNSRSEMNVSTLELGDSALYLCASSLTPAGGLAGNTIYFGEGSWLTVV.

The genes are TRBV24-1 and TRBJ2-1; 7 bases match TRBD1. The CDR3 spans 15 residues. Germline V gene data show CDR1 as KGHDR and CDR2 as SFDVKD. Germline trimming cut 9 bases from V and 0 bases from J; bases unmatched to any gene: 7. The CDR3: CATPSRDSSYNEQFF. DNA of the CDR3: TGTGCCACCCCCTCCCGGGACAGCTCCTACAATGAGCAGTTCTTC.

The gene calls are TRBV7-9 and TRBJ2-7; 11 positions match TRBD2. Germline loops: CDR1 SEHNR, CDR2 FQNEAQ (reference sequence). V lost 2 bases and J lost 1; bases outside the gene matches: 4. CDR3 length: 16 residues. CDR3 sequence reads: CASSLLLAGESYEQYF. DNA of the CDR3: TGTGCCAGCAGCTTATTACTAGCGGGGGAATCCTACGAGCAGTACTTC.

This chain links TRBV3-1 (or the pseudogene TRBV3-2) with TRBJ2-5; 8 bases map to TRBD2. The V gene end was trimmed by 4 bases and the J gene end by 5 bases; junction bases not matched to a gene: 6. CDR3 length: 14 amino acids. CDR1 is LGHDT, CDR2 YNNKEL, per germline (reference sequence). The CDR3 here is CASSLSGVKETQYF. CDR3 nucleotide sequence: TGTGCCAGCAGCCTTAGCGGGGTGAAGGAGACCCAGTACTTC.

The chain uses TRBV18 and TRBJ1-1, with D unresolved. This CDR3 comprises 14 residues. Trimming left V 0 bases short and J 0 bases short, with 5 bases between. Germline V gene data show CDR1 as KGHSH and CDR2 as LQKENI. The CDR3 sequence is CASSPPSMNTEAFF. In nucleotides, the CDR3 is TGTGCCAGCTCACCACCCTCTATGAACACTGAAGCTTTCTTT.

The chain links TRBV5-5 to TRBJ2-1; perhaps TRBD2 as D (5 bases). CDR1 SGHKS and CDR2 YYEKEE come from the germline V gene (reference sequence). There are 15 residues in the CDR3. The ends were cut back, 2 bases at V and 0 bases at J, with 9 bases in the middle. Here the CDR3 reads CASSLGLSSYNEQFF. The CDR3 DNA reads TGTGCCAGCAGCTTAGGACTTAGCTCCTACAATGAGCAGTTCTTC.

This chain connects TRBV10-3 to TRBJ2-5; TRBD1 is a possible D gene (5 bases). Germline CDR1 reads ENHRY; CDR2 reads SYGVKD. There are 13 residues in the CDR3. V was trimmed by 6 bases and J by 4 bases, leaving 12 bases between them. The DNA of the CDR3 is TGTGCCATCAGGGGTACTGGGGCAGAGACCCAGTACTTC. It translates to CAIRGTGAETQYF.

The chain recombines TRBV6-5 with TRBJ2-1; 9 bases are shared with TRBD1. Trimming cost V 2 bases and J 4 bases; bases outside gene matches: 3. The CDR3 runs 15 residues. CDR1 MNHEY and CDR2 SVGAGI come from the germline V gene. DNA of the CDR3: TGTGCCAGCAGTTACGGACAGGGGTTGTACAATGAGCAGTTCTTC. Its translation is CASSYGQGLYNEQFF.

This chain connects TRBV5-1 to TRBJ2-2; weak D call: TRBD2 (6 bases). The germline gives CDR1 SGHRS, CDR2 YFSETQ. Trimming removed 7 bases from V and 0 bases from J, with 13 bases in between. CDR3 length: 15 amino acids. The CDR3 spells CASSWGDPNTGELFF. The CDR3 nucleotides read TGCGCCAGCTCCTGGGGGGACCCGAACACCGGGGAGCTGTTTTTT.

The gene calls are TRBV5-1 and TRBJ2-3; 9 bases match TRBD1. V shed 4 bases and J 3 bases; nucleotides not matched to a gene: 6. This CDR3 comprises 15 residues. Germline V gene sequence: CDR1 SGHRS, CDR2 YFSETQ. The DNA for the CDR3 is TGCGCCAGCAGCCTGACAGGGGGGGAGACAGATACGCAGTATTTT. Amino acids: CASSLTGGETDTQYF.

The V gene is TRBV7-3, the J gene TRBJ2-3; the D gene is possibly TRBD1 (5 bases). Germline CDR1 reads SGHTA; CDR2 reads FQGTGA. The V gene lost 6 bases and the J gene lost 2 bases, with 9 bases spanning the gap. This CDR3 is built from 13 residues. CDR3 DNA sequence: TGTGCCAGCAGTAGTGGGGCCACAGATACGCAGTATTTT. Its translation: CASSSGATDTQYF. Using reference TRBV7-3 and TRBJ2-3 for the parts outside the CDR3, the full variable domain is GAGVSQTPSNKVTEKGKYVELRCDPISGHTALYWYRQSLGQGPEFLIYFQGTGAADDSGLPNDRFFAVRPEGSVSTLKIQRTERGDSAVYLCASSSGATDTQYFGPGTRLTVL.

The chain uses TRBV11-3 and TRBJ2-2, with 8 bases aligning to TRBD1. J gave up 4 bases and V 2 bases, and 9 bases lay outside the gene matches. The CDR3 is 17 residues long. Germline lookup yields CDR1 SGHNT and CDR2 YENEEA. In DNA form, the CDR3 reads TGTGCCAGCAGCTTACGCGGACAGGGCAGCGTCACCGGGGAGCTGTTTTTT. Translating it yields CASSLRGQGSVTGELFF.

The genes are TRBV12-5 and TRBJ2-7; possible D gene TRBD1, 5 bases. The CDR3 totals 17 residues. Germline CDR1 LGHNT, CDR2 FRNRAP. V gave up 3 bases and J gave up 5 bases, with 23 bases separating them. The DNA of the CDR3 is TGTGCTAGTGGTTTCTTCTTGGGCAGGGTTTTACTTCACGAGCAGTACTTC. This encodes CASGFFLGRVLLHEQYF.

The chain has TRBV9 and TRBJ2-3; D is uncertain. The CDR3 consists of 18 residues. Germline V gene sequence: CDR1 SGDLS, CDR2 YYNGEE. V lost 0 bases to trimming and J lost 4 bases, with 21 bases between them. The CDR3 nucleotides are TGTGCCAGCAGCGTAGTTTCGGCCGACTCCCCCTACTCAGATACGCAGTATTTT. It encodes CASSVVSADSPYSDTQYF.

V is TRBV6-2 or TRBV6-3 and J is TRBJ1-5; no definite D call. This CDR3 is built from 14 residues. CDR1 and CDR2 (germline): MNHEY, SVGEGT. V lost 2 bases to trimming and J lost 9 bases, with 14 bases between them. The CDR3 loop is CASSYVRGMGPQHF. The CDR3 DNA reads TGTGCCAGCAGTTACGTCCGGGGTATGGGGCCCCAGCATTTT.

The chain carries TRBV4-1 and TRBJ2-7; 7 nucleotides align to TRBD2. Germline-derived CDR1 and CDR2 are MGHRA and YSYEKL. The length of the CDR3 is 13 residues. The trim removed 2 bases at V and 6 bases at J, leaving 4 bases unmatched. The CDR3 DNA reads as TGCGCCAGCAGCCAACTGACGGGGGGCGAGCAGTACTTC. Amino acid sequence: CASSQLTGGEQYF.

This clone came up once. This CDR3 is CASSGLAGGSTDTQYF. The CDR3 DNA reads as TGTGCCAGCAGCGGACTAGCGGGGGGCAGCACAGATACGCAGTATTTT. The chain uses TRBV5-6 and TRBJ2-3, with 14 bases matching TRBD2. CDR3 length equals 16 residues. V was pared by 4 bases and J by 0 bases, with 1 base of the junction left unmatched. Germline CDR1 reads SGHDT; CDR2 reads YYEEEE.

This sequence joins TRBV20-1 and TRBJ1-1; unclear D gene. CDR3 length equals 12 residues. Deletions cut 3 bases from V and 0 bases from J, with 5 bases between. Germline-derived CDR1 and CDR2 are DFQATT and SNEGSKA (reference sequence). CDR3 amino acids: CSASAVNTEAFF. CDR3 in DNA: TGCAGTGCTAGTGCGGTGAACACTGAAGCTTTCTTT.